Reported below is one TCR beta chain. The data derive from a study of blood T cell repertoires in COVID-19. About the research overall: COVID-19 samples, acute and convalescent, were from the United States, Italy and Spain. T cells, B-cell-depleted T cells, or PBMCs provided the cDNA or gDNA that served as material.

Germline-derived CDR1 and CDR2 are LNHDA and SQIVND (reference sequence). The CDR3 extends over 14 amino acids. V was pared by 5 bases and J by 0 bases, with 10 bases between. Original methodology: The assay estimated nucleated cells by amplifying reference gene primers. Data came from immunoSEQ multiplex PCR; TCRdb stores just in-frame clones and leaves some out. Clone size and V and J calls were adopted from that table, with D and trimming inferred from the DNA. The sample includes about 82,000 clones, approximately 80% of them seen just once. The sequencing input was peripheral blood. This receptor was obtained from a man older than 75 with active or convalescent COVID-19. This chain joins TRBV19 and TRBJ1-2, with D possibly TRBD1 on 6 matching bases. The CDR3: CASSRTDTNYGYTF. The CDR3 coding sequence is TGTGCCAGTAGTCGGACAGATACTAACTATGGCTACACCTTC.